The 30 T cell receptor beta chains given below trace back to one sample, sequenced in a study of CD8+ T cells in alopecia areata. Isolated RNA was reverse transcribed into cDNA used as the sequencing template. Produced via immunoSEQ multiplex PCR; TCRdb's table is partial and in-frame only. The profile shows approximately 180,000 clones, approximately 70% of them singletons. The source was CD8+ T cells sorted from blood, collected at week 0. The origin of the receptors is a human donor with alopecia areata.

In its sample, this clone was seen a few times. The CDR3 protein is CASSLQTGANYGYTF. Here the CDR3 DNA reads TGTGCCAGCAGCTTACAGACGGGAGCTAACTATGGCTACACCTTC. The chain is built from TRBV7-9 and TRBJ1-2; D unresolved. This CDR3 has 15 residues. Trimming pared 2 bases from V and 0 bases from J, leaving 10 bases between. Germline CDR1 SEHNR, CDR2 FQNEAQ (reference sequence).

This rearrangement joins TRBV6-1 to TRBJ2-7; D gene uncertain. The CDR3 length is 16 residues. Trimming left V 1 base short and J 1 base short, with 14 bases between. CDR1 is MNHNS and CDR2 is SASEGT in the germline V gene. CDR3 nucleotides: TGTGCCAGCAGTGAAGGGGTACGGCCCCTATCCTACGAGCAGTACTTC. It translates to CASSEGVRPLSYEQYF.

The rearrangement joins TRBV4-1 to TRBJ2-3; 11 nucleotides agree with TRBD2. The CDR3 is 16 amino acids. The junction had 7 bases not matched to a gene; V was cut back by 0 bases and J by 8 bases. Germline loops: CDR1 MGHRA, CDR2 YSYEKL. The CDR3 spells CASSQDTSGSGGTQYF. The CDR3 nucleotides read TGCGCCAGCAGCCAAGATACTAGCGGGAGCGGAGGTACGCAGTATTTT.

The chain has TRBV23-1 and TRBJ2-7; D unresolved. TRBV23-1 is labeled an ORF, and its function is uncertain. The V and J ends lost 7 bases and 6 bases respectively, with 16 bases between them. This CDR3 contains 13 residues. This chain's CDR3 is CASKITQRREQYF. Here the CDR3 DNA reads TGCGCCAGCAAGATAACGCAGAGGCGCGAGCAGTACTTC.

The chain couples TRBV7-2 to TRBJ2-5; 10 bases are shared with TRBD1. Trimming at V came to 0 bases and at J to 5 bases, leaving 3 bases not matched to a gene. CDR3 length: 15 amino acids. In germline, CDR1 is SGHTA, CDR2 FQGNSA. CDR3 region: CASSLAGQGIETQYF. Here the CDR3 DNA reads TGTGCCAGCAGCTTAGCGGGACAGGGGATTGAGACCCAGTACTTC.

This clone has a handful of counts. The rearrangement joins TRBV20-1 to TRBJ2-7; D might be TRBD2 (5 bases). The CDR3 sequence is 10 residues long. V was pared by 6 bases and J by 7 bases, with 10 bases between. Germline CDR1 reads DFQATT; CDR2 reads SNEGSKA (reference sequence). CDR3 residues: CSAGSREQYF. DNA of the CDR3: TGCAGTGCGGGGAGTAGGGAGCAGTACTTC.

CDR3 sequence (DNA): TGTGCCAGCAGTTTACACAGGGTGAACAATGAGCAGTTCTTC. Amino acids: CASSLHRVNNEQFF. V and J are TRBV27 and TRBJ2-1, with a tentative D call TRBD1 (6 bases). Germline CDR1 MNHEY, CDR2 SMNVEV (reference sequence). Trimming took 2 bases from V and 5 from J, leaving 10 bases between them. The CDR3 extends over 14 amino acids.

This clone came up a few times. The chain links TRBV30 to TRBJ2-2, with D perhaps TRBD2 (5 bases). Trimming shortened V by 2 bases and J by 6 bases, and 10 bases separated the two germline ends. CDR3 length: 13 amino acids. Germline loops: CDR1 GTSNPN, CDR2 SVGIG (reference sequence). The CDR3 DNA reads TGTGCCTGGAGTACCGGGGAGTCCGGGGAGCTGTTTTTT. As protein: CAWSTGESGELFF.

The chain recombines TRBV27 with TRBJ2-1, with D perhaps being TRBD1 or TRBD2 (7 bases each). The V gene's germline CDR1 is MNHEY and CDR2 SMNVEV (reference sequence). The CDR3 runs to 16 residues. V dropped 0 bases and J dropped 6 bases, with 15 bases sitting between them. The CDR3 sequence is CASSLSIQGGSNEQFF. CDR3 nucleotides: TGTGCCAGCAGTTTATCGATTCAGGGGGGGAGCAATGAGCAGTTCTTC.

The chain uses TRBV10-3 and TRBJ2-1, with TRBD2 identical over 9 bases. The germline gives CDR1 ENHRY, CDR2 SYGVKD. This CDR3 contains 11 residues. Trimming at V came to 6 bases and at J to 13 bases, leaving 4 bases not matched to a gene. CDR3 residues: CAIRTGLAQFF. The CDR3 DNA reads TGTGCCATCAGGACGGGACTAGCACAGTTCTTC.

The V and J genes are TRBV7-9 and TRBJ1-1; TRBD1 is a possible D gene (6 bases). Trimming removed 2 bases at V and 5 bases at J, with 12 bases between. The CDR3 spans 14 residues. Germline V lookup: CDR1 SEHNR, CDR2 FQNEAQ (reference sequence). Here the CDR3 reads CASSLSGALTEAFF. The CDR3 DNA reads TGTGCCAGCAGCTTATCGGGGGCTTTAACTGAAGCTTTCTTT.

This chain links TRBV11-2 with TRBJ2-4; TRBD2 might be the D (6 bases). V dropped 3 bases and J dropped 1 base, with 13 bases sitting between them. The germline V gene has CDR1 SGHAT and CDR2 FQNNGV. The CDR3 length is 16 residues. This chain's CDR3 is CASSFGSVGAKNIQYF. In DNA, the CDR3 is TGTGCCAGCAGCTTCGGGAGTGTCGGGGCCAAAAACATTCAGTACTTC.

Points on this clone: A much larger clone differs from this one at a single base, so this may be a read error. This chain joins TRBV7-2 and TRBJ2-7; 11 nucleotides line up with TRBD1. From germline, CDR1 is SGHTA and CDR2 FQGNSA. The CDR3 sequence is 14 residues long. V lost 4 bases and J lost 2; bases outside the gene matches: 1. CDR3 DNA sequence: TGTGCCAGCAGCTCGGGACAGGGGGCCTACGAGCAGTACTTC. It specifies CASSSGQGAYEQYF.

CDR3: CASSYEIGRDTQYF. CDR3 bases: TGTGCCAGCAGTTACGAGATCGGTAGGGATACGCAGTATTTT. The chain uses TRBV6-5 and TRBJ2-3; D gene uncertain. Deletions cut 2 bases from V and 6 bases from J, with 12 bases between. Germline-derived CDR1 and CDR2 are MNHEY and SVGAGI. This CDR3 comprises 14 residues.

As to this clone: Other DNA sequences within the sample encode an identical CDR3. V is TRBV5-6 and J is TRBJ1-1; TRBD1 aligns across 7 bases. The CDR3 is made up of 12 amino acids. The V and J ends lost 4 bases and 7 bases, in that order; junction bases with no gene match: 4. CDR1 and CDR2 from the germline V gene are SGHDT and YYEEEE. CDR3 amino acids: CASSLGTVEAFF. The CDR3 coding sequence is TGTGCCAGCAGCCTAGGGACAGTTGAAGCTTTCTTT.

The chain recombines TRBV27 with TRBJ2-7; D ambiguous. Between the trimmed V and J ends, which lost 2 bases and 3 bases, there was a span of 8 bases. CDR3 size: 13 residues. Germline V gives CDR1 MNHEY, CDR2 SMNVEV (reference sequence). CDR3 in DNA: TGTGCCAGCAGTTTAGGGCAGAGCTACGAGCAGTACTTC. Its translation: CASSLGQSYEQYF.

Note on this clone: Additional DNA sequences in this sample encode the identical CDR3. This sequence joins TRBV30 and TRBJ2-7; D remains unclear. Trimming cost V 0 bases and J 1 base, with 4 bases left between them. Germline values: CDR1 GTSNPN, CDR2 SVGIG (reference sequence). The CDR3 consists of 12 residues. The CDR3 DNA is TGTGCCTGGAGTGTAGGGTCCTACGAGCAGTACTTC. It encodes CAWSVGSYEQYF.

This clone was found a few times. The chain carries TRBV4-1 and TRBJ1-5, with D possibly TRBD1 on 6 matching bases. This CDR3 has 15 amino acids. Germline CDR1 MGHRA, CDR2 YSYEKL. The ends were cut back, 1 base at V and 3 bases at J, with 10 bases in the middle. CDR3 coding DNA: TGCGCCAGCAGCCAAGCCGGGACACCCAATCAGCCCCAGCATTTT. Residues: CASSQAGTPNQPQHF.

This rearrangement joins TRBV29-1 to TRBJ1-2, with D unclear. Trimming removed 4 bases at V and 5 bases at J, with 11 bases between. CDR3 length: 12 amino acids. CDR1 and CDR2 (germline): SQVTM, ANQGSEA. CDR3: CSVVTLKYGYTF. The DNA of the CDR3 is TGCAGCGTTGTTACACTTAAGTATGGCTACACCTTC.

The rearrangement joins TRBV29-1 to TRBJ2-7; D unresolved. This CDR3 comprises 12 residues. The germline V gene encodes CDR1 SQVTM and CDR2 ANQGSEA. Trimming cost V 3 bases and J 2 bases, with 8 bases left between them. The CDR3 region is CSVEGSAYEQYF. The CDR3, as DNA: TGCAGCGTTGAGGGGTCCGCCTACGAGCAGTACTTC.

The chain joins TRBV30 to TRBJ2-1; TRBD2 aligns across 7 bases. Germline loops: CDR1 GTSNPN, CDR2 SVGIG (reference sequence). The CDR3 is 15 residues long. The ends lost 4 bases at V and 0 bases at J; junction bases unmatched: 6. CDR3 amino acids: CAWNSGLSSYNEQFF. The CDR3 DNA sequence: TGTGCCTGGAATAGCGGGCTAAGCTCCTACAATGAGCAGTTCTTC.

Only one count was recorded for this clone. V usage is TRBV5-1 and J usage is TRBJ2-7; 8 bases are shared with TRBD1. The CDR3 contains 12 residues. Germline-derived CDR1 and CDR2 are SGHRS and YFSETQ. V shed 5 bases, J shed 7 bases, and the junction held 5 bases outside the gene matches. The CDR3: CASSQGTGEQYF. The CDR3 DNA follows: TGCGCCAGCAGTCAGGGGACAGGAGAGCAGTACTTC.

This clone turned up a few times. The chain uses TRBV7-6 and TRBJ1-1; D is unresolved. Germline V gene data show CDR1 as SGHVS and CDR2 as FNYEAQ. This CDR3 contains 12 residues. V was cut by 3 bases and J by 6 bases, with 8 bases left in between. CDR3 loop: CASSFAGAEAFF. Written as DNA, the CDR3 is TGTGCCAGCAGCTTTGCGGGTGCTGAAGCTTTCTTT.

The chain combines TRBV6-5 with TRBJ2-3, with D possibly called TRBD1 or TRBD2 (5 bases each). The CDR3 sequence is 13 residues long. V lost 5 bases to trimming and J lost 7 bases, with 13 bases between them. The V gene's germline CDR1 is MNHEY and CDR2 SVGAGI. CDR3 nucleotide sequence: TGTGCCAGCAGTCCCGGGACCGACAATACGCAGTATTTT. This translates into CASSPGTDNTQYF.

The chain recombines TRBV10-3 with TRBJ2-7; the D call may be TRBD1 or TRBD2 (5 bases each). The length of the CDR3 is 13 residues. Germline V gene lookup returns CDR1 ENHRY and CDR2 SYGVKD. Deletions cut 4 bases from V and 0 bases from J, with 7 bases between. The CDR3 nucleotides are TGTGCCATCAGTGTCGGGACCTCCTACGAGCAGTACTTC. It translates to CAISVGTSYEQYF.

The rearrangement links TRBV7-8 to TRBJ2-3; D ambiguous. The V and J ends lost 4 bases and 2 bases respectively, with 4 bases between them. The germline gives CDR1 SGHVS, CDR2 FQNEAQ. This CDR3 has 12 residues. As DNA, the CDR3 is TGTGCCAGCAGCTCCTACACAGATACGCAGTATTTT. Translation gives CASSSYTDTQYF. Drawing the rest from reference TRBV7-8 and TRBJ2-3, the complete variable domain is GAGVSQSPRYKVAKRGQDVALRCDPISGHVSLFWYQQALGQGPEFLTYFQNEAQLDKSGLPSDRFFAERPEGSVSTLKIQRTQQEDSAVYLCASSSYTDTQYFGPGTRLTVL.

This clone has just a few counts. The DNA for the CDR3 is TGTGCCAGCAGCCCCCAACGGGGGCAGGGCCACACTGAAGCTTTCTTT. Translation: CASSPQRGQGHTEAFF. The chain uses TRBV7-9 and TRBJ1-1; tentative D call: TRBD1 (6 bases). Per the germline V gene, CDR1 is SEHNR and CDR2 is FQNEAQ (reference sequence). The CDR3 is 16 residues long. Between the trimmed V and J ends, which lost 5 bases and 3 bases, there was a span of 19 bases.

The chain uses TRBV27 and TRBJ2-7; D remains ambiguous. CDR1 is MNHEY and CDR2 is SMNVEV in the germline V gene (reference sequence). Deletions cut 4 bases from V and 0 bases from J, with 4 bases between. The CDR3 length is 12 residues. CDR3 in amino acids: CASSSSSYEQYF. The CDR3 DNA sequence: TGTGCCAGCAGTTCCAGCTCCTACGAGCAGTACTTC.

The rearrangement uses TRBV4-1 and TRBJ2-5, with D perhaps TRBD2 (5 bases). CDR3 length: 12 residues. V was pared by 4 bases and J by 5 bases, with 8 bases between. Germline assignment: CDR1 MGHRA and CDR2 YSYEKL. The CDR3 DNA follows: TGCGCCAGCAGCCGTCCGGGGGAGACCCAGTACTTC. The encoded protein is CASSRPGETQYF.

V usage is TRBV30 and J usage is TRBJ2-5, with D possibly being TRBD2 (6 bases). CDR3 length: 15 residues. Germline values: CDR1 GTSNPN, CDR2 SVGIG (reference sequence). V was cut by 4 bases and J by 1 base, with 16 bases left in between. The CDR3 DNA reads TGTGCCTGGACGGCGGTGGGAGGCCCCCAAGAGACCCAGTACTTC. Protein product: CAWTAVGGPQETQYF.